Below, one T cell receptor (beta chain) is given with its context. Its antigen is as yet unknown. The V end lost 10 bases, the J end lost 1 base, and 17 bases lay between the germline ends. The germline gives CDR1 LNHDA, CDR2 SQIVND (reference sequence). CDR3 length equals 15 residues. The data were taken from a study of Tregs in tolerant kidney transplant recipients. Study-level points and caveats: Expanding Tregs on activated donor B cells appeared to best identify donor-specific TCRbeta clones.

Measured with immunoSEQ multiplex PCR; TCRdb has only the in-frame clones, and not every one. The profile shows about 73,000 clones, approximately 90% of them singletons. This sequence originates from a human donor who received a combined kidney and bone marrow transplant. Sample: Tregs from blood, taken before the transplant. The J gene is TRBJ2-4, the V gene TRBV19; D is possibly TRBD1 (5 bases). The CDR3 spells CATEQESQAKNIQYF. The CDR3, as DNA: TGTGCCACCGAACAGGAGTCCCAGGCCAAAAACATTCAGTACTTC.